One and the same sample provided the 17 T cell receptor beta chains below, sequenced in a study of blood T cell repertoires in COVID-19. The method was immunoSEQ multiplex PCR; TCRdb's version includes in-frame clones alone and lacks a portion of them. The sample records about 220,000 clones, about 88% being singletons. The sample consisted of PBMCs or T cells enriched from blood (not recorded which). All receptors derive from a woman aged 25-40 years who had recovered from COVID-19.

This clone was counted a few times. The gene calls are TRBV18 and TRBJ1-2; 8 positions match TRBD1. The CDR3 has 15 amino acids. V trimming: 0 bases; J trimming: 5 bases; junction bases outside the gene matches: 5. Germline assignment: CDR1 KGHSH and CDR2 LQKENI. The DNA for the CDR3 is TGTGCCAGCTCACCACCGGGACAGGAGGGATATGGCTACACCTTC. This encodes CASSPPGQEGYGYTF. The whole variable domain, filled in from reference TRBV18 and TRBJ1-2, reads NAGVMQNPRHLVRRRGQEARLRCSPMKGHSHVYWYRQLPEEGLKFMVYLQKENIIDESGMPKERFSAEFPKEGPSILRIQQVVRGDSAAYFCASSPPGQEGYGYTFGSGTRLTVV.

The V and J genes are TRBV10-3 and TRBJ1-2; TRBD1 matches at 7 bases. The junction had 5 bases not matched to a gene; V was cut back by 7 bases and J by 0 bases. Germline V CDR1 and CDR2: ENHRY, SYGVKD. The CDR3 runs 14 residues. CDR3 sequence: CAITRDSANYGYTF. The CDR3 coding sequence is TGTGCCATCACCCGGGACAGTGCTAACTATGGCTACACCTTC.

The chain carries TRBV6-5 and TRBJ1-1, with TRBD1 as a possible D gene (6 bases). CDR1 MNHEY and CDR2 SVGAGI come from the germline V gene. This CDR3 contains 15 residues. Trimming pared 4 bases from V and 1 base from J, leaving 13 bases between. The CDR3, as DNA: TGTGCCAGCAGTTTCGTCGGCAGGGGGAACACTGAAGCTTTCTTT. Protein product: CASSFVGRGNTEAFF.

This chain connects TRBV4-3 to TRBJ1-6, with TRBD1 matching over 7 bases. Trimming cost V 0 bases and J 4 bases; bases outside gene matches: 9. Germline V CDR1 and CDR2: LGHNA, YSLEER. This CDR3 has 18 amino acids. The CDR3, as DNA: TGCGCCAGCAGCCAAGATACGACAGGGAATTCTTATAATTCACCCCTCCACTTT. Protein product: CASSQDTTGNSYNSPLHF.

This clone was picked up one time. The CDR3 here is CASSRDGRINQPQHF. The CDR3 bases are TGTGCCAGCAGCCGGGATGGCAGGATCAATCAGCCCCAGCATTTT. The rearrangement links TRBV7-2 to TRBJ1-5; no firm D call. Germline assignment: CDR1 SGHTA and CDR2 FQGNSA. This CDR3 is 15 amino acids long. V was pared by 5 bases and J by 3 bases, with 14 bases between.

The gene calls are TRBV6-2 or TRBV6-3 and TRBJ1-5; 7 nucleotides align to TRBD1. V lost 6 bases to trimming and J lost 2 bases; unmatched junction nucleotides: 16. In germline, CDR1 is MNHEY, CDR2 SVGEGT. This CDR3 region has 18 residues. The CDR3 coding sequence is TGTGCCAGCAGCCTATCTACGGGTGACAGGGACCGCAATCAGCCCCAGCATTTT. Amino acids: CASSLSTGDRDRNQPQHF.

The V gene is TRBV4-1, the J gene TRBJ1-1; a possible D gene is TRBD1 (5 bases). Germline CDR1 reads MGHRA; CDR2 reads YSYEKL. Trimming pared 4 bases from V and 2 bases from J, leaving 20 bases between. This CDR3 is 17 amino acids long. The chain's CDR3 is CASSRAPSQATNTEAFF. The CDR3, as DNA: TGCGCCAGCAGCCGAGCCCCATCACAGGCGACCAACACTGAAGCTTTCTTT.

The chain uses TRBV4-2 and TRBJ2-5; D gene unclear. With 1 base removed from V and 1 base from J, the gap between germline ends came to 7 bases. This CDR3 spans 14 amino acids. Per germline, CDR1 LGHNA and CDR2 YNFKEQ. CDR3 nucleotides: TGTGCCAGCAGCCAAGTTCCCGTCCAAGAGACCCAGTACTTC. Translation: CASSQVPVQETQYF.

The chain links TRBV5-6 to TRBJ2-2; unclear D gene. V was cut by 1 base and J by 5 bases, with 12 bases left in between. The CDR3 length is 15 residues. Germline lookup yields CDR1 SGHDT and CDR2 YYEEEE. The DNA for the CDR3 is TGTGCCAGCAGCTTGTTAGTAGCTAGGACCGGGGAGCTGTTTTTT. Protein product: CASSLLVARTGELFF.

This clone appeared a few times. The chain recombines TRBV7-2 with TRBJ1-2; D remains ambiguous. V lost 3 bases, J lost 6 bases, and 8 bases lay in between. This CDR3 has 12 residues. Germline V gives CDR1 SGHTA, CDR2 FQGNSA. The CDR3: CASSFGGNGYTF. CDR3 DNA: TGTGCCAGCAGCTTTGGAGGGAATGGCTACACCTTC.

This clone was recorded a few times. This chain joins TRBV3-1 (or the pseudogene TRBV3-2) and TRBJ1-2, with 9 bases lining up with TRBD1. Germline-derived CDR1 and CDR2 are LGHDT and YNNKEL (reference sequence). CDR3 length: 17 residues. The J segment lost 3 bases and the V segment lost 5 bases, leaving 13 bases of the junction unmatched. CDR3 in DNA: TGTGCCAGCAGCGTTAACAGGGGGCTCGGCGGGGACTATGGCTACACCTTC. Translated, it gives CASSVNRGLGGDYGYTF.

The CDR3 here is CASSLTRDTINYGYTF. CDR3 sequence (DNA): TGTGCCAGCTCACTCACCCGGGACACCATTAACTATGGCTACACCTTC. V and J are TRBV18 and TRBJ1-2; D might be TRBD1 (6 bases). Between the trimmed V and J ends, which lost 4 bases and 1 base, there was a span of 16 bases. The CDR3 is made up of 16 amino acids. Germline-derived CDR1 and CDR2 are KGHSH and LQKENI.

The chain combines TRBV4-1 with TRBJ1-2; the D is unclear. The CDR3 is made up of 14 amino acids. In germline, CDR1 is MGHRA, CDR2 YSYEKL. Trimming left V 0 bases short and J 8 bases short, with 13 bases between. The CDR3 DNA follows: TGCGCCAGCAGCCAAGAGGGCTCGGTCAGCGGCTACACCTTC. Amino acid sequence: CASSQEGSVSGYTF.

The CDR3 DNA sequence: TGTGCCAGCAGACCGAGGTTATCCTACGAGCAGTACTTC. The encoded protein is CASRPRLSYEQYF. The chain joins TRBV7-9 to TRBJ2-7; D remains ambiguous. This CDR3 spans 13 amino acids. V was shortened by 6 bases and J by 1 base, with 10 bases between the two germline ends. Per the germline V gene, CDR1 is SEHNR and CDR2 is FQNEAQ (reference sequence).

The gene calls are TRBV12-3 or TRBV12-4 and TRBJ2-7, with a tentative D call TRBD1 (6 bases). The V end was cut by 7 bases, the J end by 2 bases, with 12 bases between. The CDR3 totals 13 residues. The CDR3 reads CASTMTGPYEQYF. The CDR3 DNA sequence: TGTGCCAGCACCATGACAGGCCCCTACGAGCAGTACTTC.

The J gene is TRBJ2-7, the V gene TRBV11-2; TRBD1 agrees at 8 bases. Germline V gene sequence: CDR1 SGHAT, CDR2 FQNNGV. The CDR3 loop spans 16 amino acids. The V segment lost 1 base and the J segment 3 bases; nucleotides outside the gene matches: 8. CDR3 sequence (DNA): TGTGCCAGCAGCTTAGGGGGACCAGGGGGCATCTACGAGCAGTACTTC. It yields the protein CASSLGGPGGIYEQYF.

V is TRBV18 and J is TRBJ2-5; 7 nucleotides match TRBD1. There are 13 residues in the CDR3. Trimming at V came to 5 bases and at J to 4 bases, leaving 4 bases not matched to a gene. Per germline, CDR1 KGHSH and CDR2 LQKENI. The CDR3 protein is CASSVQGSETQYF. The DNA of the CDR3 is TGTGCCAGCTCAGTACAGGGGTCAGAGACCCAGTACTTC.